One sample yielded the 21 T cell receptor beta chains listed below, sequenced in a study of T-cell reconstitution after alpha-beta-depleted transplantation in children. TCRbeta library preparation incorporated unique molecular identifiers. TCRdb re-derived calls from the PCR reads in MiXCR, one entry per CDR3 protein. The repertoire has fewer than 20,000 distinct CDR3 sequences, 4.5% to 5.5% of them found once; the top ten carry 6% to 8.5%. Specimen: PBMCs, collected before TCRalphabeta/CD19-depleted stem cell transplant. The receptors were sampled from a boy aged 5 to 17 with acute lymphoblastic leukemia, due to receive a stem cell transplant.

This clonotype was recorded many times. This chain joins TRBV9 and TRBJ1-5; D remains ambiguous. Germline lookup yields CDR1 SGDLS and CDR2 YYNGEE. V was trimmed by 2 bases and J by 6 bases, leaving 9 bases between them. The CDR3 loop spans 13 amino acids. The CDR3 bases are TGTGCCAGCAGCGTGGGAGCGGGTCAGCCCCAGCATTTT. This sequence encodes CASSVGAGQPQHF.

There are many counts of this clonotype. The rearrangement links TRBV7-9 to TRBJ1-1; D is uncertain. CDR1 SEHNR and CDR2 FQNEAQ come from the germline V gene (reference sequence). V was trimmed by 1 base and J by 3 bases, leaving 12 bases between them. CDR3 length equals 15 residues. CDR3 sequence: CASSLGGRAYTEAFF. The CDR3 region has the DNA TGTGCCAGCAGCTTAGGGGGTAGGGCGTACACTGAAGCTTTCTTT. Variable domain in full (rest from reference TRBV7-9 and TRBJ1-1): DTGVSQNPRHKITKRGQNVTFRCDPISEHNRLYWYRQTLGQGPEFLTYFQNEAQLEKSRLLSDRFSAERPKGSFSTLEIQRTEQGDSAMYLCASSLGGRAYTEAFFGQGTRLTVV.

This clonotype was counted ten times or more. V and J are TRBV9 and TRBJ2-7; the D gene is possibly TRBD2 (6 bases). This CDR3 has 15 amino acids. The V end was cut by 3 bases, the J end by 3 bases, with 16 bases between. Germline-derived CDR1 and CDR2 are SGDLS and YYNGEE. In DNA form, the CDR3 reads TGTGCCAGCAGCGCCGGCGGGTGGACTAACTACGAGCAGTACTTC. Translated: CASSAGGWTNYEQYF.

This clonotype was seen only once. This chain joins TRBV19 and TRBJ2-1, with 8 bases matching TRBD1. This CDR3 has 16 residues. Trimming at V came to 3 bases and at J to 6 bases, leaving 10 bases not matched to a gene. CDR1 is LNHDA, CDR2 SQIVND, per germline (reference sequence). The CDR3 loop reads CASSIGVAGGFNEQFF. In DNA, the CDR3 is TGTGCCAGTAGTATTGGTGTCGCAGGGGGCTTCAATGAGCAGTTCTTC. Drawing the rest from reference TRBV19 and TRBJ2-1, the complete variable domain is DGGITQSPKYLFRKEGQNVTLSCEQNLNHDAMYWYRQDPGQGLRLIYYSQIVNDFQKGDIAEGYSVSREKKESFPLTVTSAQKNPTAFYLCASSIGVAGGFNEQFFGPGTRLTVL.

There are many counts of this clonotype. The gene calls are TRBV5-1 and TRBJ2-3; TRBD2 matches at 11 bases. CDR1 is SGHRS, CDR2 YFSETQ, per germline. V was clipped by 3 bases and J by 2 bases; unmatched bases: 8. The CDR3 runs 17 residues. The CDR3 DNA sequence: TGCGCCAGCAGCTCCCCGGGGACTAGCGGTTACACAGATACGCAGTATTTT. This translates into CASSSPGTSGYTDTQYF.

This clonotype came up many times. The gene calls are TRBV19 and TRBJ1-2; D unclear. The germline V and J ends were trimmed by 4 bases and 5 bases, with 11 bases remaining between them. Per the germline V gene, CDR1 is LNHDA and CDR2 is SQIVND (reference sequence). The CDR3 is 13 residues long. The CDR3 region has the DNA TGTGCCAGTAGTACCCTCGAGGCGTATGGCTACACCTTC. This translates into CASSTLEAYGYTF.

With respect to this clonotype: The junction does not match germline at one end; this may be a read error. The CDR3 DNA follows: TGTGCCATCAGCCCCGGGCCCCTTCCAGAGACCCAGTACTTC. As protein: CAISPGPLPETQYF. The genes are TRBV5-6 and TRBJ2-5; no clear D gene. The germline V gene has CDR1 SGHDT and CDR2 YYEEEE. The CDR3 sequence is 14 residues long.

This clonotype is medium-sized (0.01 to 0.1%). The chain's CDR3 is CASSPQGYEQYF. DNA for the CDR3: TGTGCCAGCAGTCCACAGGGCTACGAGCAGTACTTC. The rearrangement links TRBV12-3 or TRBV12-4 to TRBJ2-7, with D perhaps TRBD1 (6 bases). Trimming took off 5 bases at V and 3 bases at J, with 8 bases between the two ends. The CDR3 loop spans 12 amino acids.

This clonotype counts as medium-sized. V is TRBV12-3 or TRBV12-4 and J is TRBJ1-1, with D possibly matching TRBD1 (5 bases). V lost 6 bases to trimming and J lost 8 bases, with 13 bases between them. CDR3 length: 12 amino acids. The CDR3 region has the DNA TGTGCCAGCAGCACAATGGGACGGGAAGCTTTCTTT. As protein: CASSTMGREAFF.

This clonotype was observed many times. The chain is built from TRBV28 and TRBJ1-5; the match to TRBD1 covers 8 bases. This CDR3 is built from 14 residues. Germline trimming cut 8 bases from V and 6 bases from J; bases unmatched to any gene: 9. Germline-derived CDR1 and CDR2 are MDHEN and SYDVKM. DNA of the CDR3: TGTGCCAGCCGAGGGACAGGAGTTTTTCAGCCCCAGCATTTT. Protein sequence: CASRGTGVFQPQHF.

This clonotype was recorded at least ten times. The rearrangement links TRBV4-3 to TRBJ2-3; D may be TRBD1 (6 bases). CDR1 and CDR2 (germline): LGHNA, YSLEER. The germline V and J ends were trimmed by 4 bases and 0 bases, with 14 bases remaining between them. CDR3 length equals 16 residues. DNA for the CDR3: TGCGCCAGCAGCCCTCGGACAGAGGCTAGCACAGATACGCAGTATTTT. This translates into CASSPRTEASTDTQYF.

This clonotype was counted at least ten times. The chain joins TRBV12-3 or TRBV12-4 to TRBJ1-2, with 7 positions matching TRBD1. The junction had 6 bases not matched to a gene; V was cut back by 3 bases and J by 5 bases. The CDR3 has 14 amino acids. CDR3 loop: CASSFPGDSYGYTF. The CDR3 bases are TGTGCCAGCAGTTTCCCCGGGGACAGTTATGGCTACACCTTC.

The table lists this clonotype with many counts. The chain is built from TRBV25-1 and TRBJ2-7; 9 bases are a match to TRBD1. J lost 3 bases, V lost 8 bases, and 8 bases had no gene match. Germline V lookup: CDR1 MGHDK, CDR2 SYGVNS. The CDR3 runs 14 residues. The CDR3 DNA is TGTGCCAGCGTGAAAGGGACAGGGAGCTACGAGCAGTACTTC. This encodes CASVKGTGSYEQYF.

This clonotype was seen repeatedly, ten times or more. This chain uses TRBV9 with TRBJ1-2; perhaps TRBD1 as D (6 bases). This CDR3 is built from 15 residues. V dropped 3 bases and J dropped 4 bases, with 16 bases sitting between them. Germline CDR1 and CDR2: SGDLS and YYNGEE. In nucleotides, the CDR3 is TGTGCCAGCAGCGACCTAGGGGGTACCGTCTATGGCTACACCTTC. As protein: CASSDLGGTVYGYTF.

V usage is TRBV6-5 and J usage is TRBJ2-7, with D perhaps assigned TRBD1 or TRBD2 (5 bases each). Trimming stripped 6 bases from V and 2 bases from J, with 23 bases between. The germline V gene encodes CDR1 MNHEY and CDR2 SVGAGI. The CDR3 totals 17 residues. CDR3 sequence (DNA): TGTGCCAGCAGCCTACTCCTTGCCCCCGGGACCCCCTACGAGCAGTACTTC. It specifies CASSLLLAPGTPYEQYF.

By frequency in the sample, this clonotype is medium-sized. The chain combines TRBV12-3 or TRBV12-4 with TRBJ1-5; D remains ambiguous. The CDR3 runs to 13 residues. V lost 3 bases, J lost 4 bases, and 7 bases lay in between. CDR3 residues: CASSLLSNQPQHF. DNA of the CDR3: TGTGCCAGCAGTTTGCTCTCGAATCAGCCCCAGCATTTT.

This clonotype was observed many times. The CDR3: CASSLWGAGPAYEQYF. The CDR3 DNA reads as TGTGCCAGCAGCTTGTGGGGAGCGGGCCCTGCCTACGAGCAGTACTTC. The chain has TRBV7-2 and TRBJ2-7; TRBD2 might be the D (6 bases). The germline V gene encodes CDR1 SGHTA and CDR2 FQGNSA. The CDR3 extends over 16 amino acids. V dropped 3 bases and J dropped 2 bases, with 17 bases sitting between them.

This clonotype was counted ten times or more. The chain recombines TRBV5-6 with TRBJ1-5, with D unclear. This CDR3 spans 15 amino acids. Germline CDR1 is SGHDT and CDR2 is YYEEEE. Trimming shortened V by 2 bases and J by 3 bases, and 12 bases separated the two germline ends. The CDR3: CASSFSSGNNQPQHF. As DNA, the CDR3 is TGTGCCAGCAGCTTCTCTAGCGGAAACAATCAGCCCCAGCATTTT.

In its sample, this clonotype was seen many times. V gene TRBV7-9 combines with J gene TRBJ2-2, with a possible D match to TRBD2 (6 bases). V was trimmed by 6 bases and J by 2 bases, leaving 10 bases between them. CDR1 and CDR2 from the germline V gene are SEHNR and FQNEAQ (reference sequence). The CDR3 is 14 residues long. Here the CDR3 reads CASRLAFNTGELFF. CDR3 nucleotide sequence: TGTGCCAGCAGGCTAGCGTTCAACACCGGGGAGCTGTTTTTT. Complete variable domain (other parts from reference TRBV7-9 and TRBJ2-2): DTGVSQNPRHKITKRGQNVTFRCDPISEHNRLYWYRQTLGQGPEFLTYFQNEAQLEKSRLLSDRFSAERPKGSFSTLEIQRTEQGDSAMYLCASRLAFNTGELFFGEGSRLTVL.

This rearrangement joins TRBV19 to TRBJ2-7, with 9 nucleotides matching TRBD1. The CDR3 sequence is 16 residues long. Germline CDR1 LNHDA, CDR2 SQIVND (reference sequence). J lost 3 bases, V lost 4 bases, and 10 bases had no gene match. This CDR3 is CASSTSADRGLYEQYF. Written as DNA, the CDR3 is TGTGCCAGTAGTACCTCCGCGGACAGGGGACTCTACGAGCAGTACTTC. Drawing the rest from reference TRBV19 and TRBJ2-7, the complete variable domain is DGGITQSPKYLFRKEGQNVTLSCEQNLNHDAMYWYRQDPGQGLRLIYYSQIVNDFQKGDIAEGYSVSREKKESFPLTVTSAQKNPTAFYLCASSTSADRGLYEQYFGPGTRLTVT.

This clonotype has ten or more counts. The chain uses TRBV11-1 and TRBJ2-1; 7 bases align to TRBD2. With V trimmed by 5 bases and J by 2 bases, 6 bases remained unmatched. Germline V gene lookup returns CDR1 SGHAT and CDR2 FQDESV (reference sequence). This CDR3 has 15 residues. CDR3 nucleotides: TGTGCCAGCAGCCGGAACGGGGGGACCTACAATGAGCAGTTCTTC. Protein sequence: CASSRNGGTYNEQFF.